This TCR beta chain was identified during a study of T cell repertoires in cytomegalovirus infection (dated by TCRdb to about 2019). In the study overall: Donor HLA type was relevant to the analysis, because carriage of CMV infection together with the matching HLA type was indicated by public TCR beta signatures.

Overall study outcomes, separate from this receptor: In the ex vivo response, HLA-C-restricted CMV-specific TCR beta clonotypes were dominant, and in two of eight donors the single most frequent clonotype came from this HLA-C-restricted group. In both this cohort and an independent roughly 350-donor cohort, the cumulative frequency of public TCR beta family members distinguished carriers of CMV infection plus the relevant HLA type.

Sequencer: Illumina HiSeq 1500. Using fastp trimming at Q25 and MiXCR clonotype assembly, TCRdb reanalyzed the public sequencing data and kept in-frame beta chains. Rows with one shared CDR3 protein collapse into an entry with the most common genes and DNA. This sample holds roughly 240,000 distinct CDR3 sequences; around 6.4% were observed only once. Of the sample, around 6% is held by the ten largest clones. The sample holds many counts of this clonotype. No cognate antigen has been identified for it. Base qualities were left out, and no much larger clone turns up one base away. The CDR3 runs 16 residues from the cysteine to the phenylalanine. Of all the DNA, just the CDR3 is kept, 48 bases in frame from base 1. Taken from the germline V gene (reference sequence), the CDR1 and CDR2 loops are SEHNR and FQNEAQ. The junction carries 18 bases between V and J, which are trimmed by 5 bases and 2 bases respectively.

The specimen was PBMCs. The receptor was derived from a human donor in good health (CMV status not recorded). Some clones in this sample may be carry-over from other donors' samples. This sequence uses TRBV7-9 and TRBJ1-2, with an unclear D gene assignment. CDR3 reads: CASSLQNLGGNYGYTF. The DNA sequence is given as TGTGCCAGCAGCCTACAAAATTTGGGCGGAAACTATGGCTACACCTTC. Full variable domain (CDR3 extended with the reference TRBV7-9 and TRBJ1-2 proteins): DTGVSQNPRHKITKRGQNVTFRCDPISEHNRLYWYRQTLGQGPEFLTYFQNEAQLEKSRLLSDRFSAERPKGSFSTLEIQRTEQGDSAMYLCASSLQNLGGNYGYTFGSGTRLTVV.